These 5 T cell receptor beta chains were sequenced from one sample in a study of cytomegalovirus exposure and HLA in healthy donors. 13 Jbeta primers and 60 Vbeta primers were used for the PCR. Assay used: immunoSEQ multiplex PCR; TCRdb lists only in-frame clones, some missing. The sample lists around 200,000 clones; 84% were seen once. The specimen sequenced was PBMCs. All receptors derive from a girl aged 2 to 10 in good health and CMV-seropositive.

The CDR3 bases are TGCGCCAGCAGCCCAGGGACTAGCGGAATAAACACAGATACGCAGTATTTT. This codes for CASSPGTSGINTDTQYF. This chain uses TRBV5-1 with TRBJ2-3, with 11 positions matching TRBD2. The CDR3 length is 17 residues. CDR1 and CDR2 (germline): SGHRS, YFSETQ. V lost 4 bases to trimming and J lost 2 bases; unmatched junction nucleotides: 9. Supplemented by reference TRBV5-1 and TRBJ2-3, the full variable domain reads KAGVTQTPRYLIKTRGQQVTLSCSPISGHRSVSWYQQTPGQGLQFLFEYFSETQRNKGNFPGRFSGRQFSNSRSEMNVSTLELGDSALYLCASSPGTSGINTDTQYFGPGTRLTVL.

The genes are TRBV6-1 and TRBJ1-1; 7 bases map to TRBD1. Trimming at V came to 7 bases and at J to 2 bases, leaving 7 bases not matched to a gene. This CDR3 is built from 14 residues. From germline, CDR1 is MNHNS and CDR2 SASEGT. CDR3 residues: CASIKTGINTEAFF. CDR3 nucleotides: TGTGCCAGCATAAAGACAGGGATTAACACTGAAGCTTTCTTT.

Concerning this clone itself: At one end, the junction sequence differs from germline, possibly due to a read error. The chain carries TRBV7-3 and TRBJ2-1, with D maybe TRBD2 (6 bases). The CDR3 sequence is 13 residues long. Germline V gene lookup returns CDR1 SGHTA and CDR2 FQGTGA. The CDR3 nucleotides are TGTGCCAGCAGCGCACGTCCACTAGCCCCGGAGGTCTTC. Translating it yields CASSARPLAPEVF.

This chain links TRBV28 with TRBJ2-7; 9 nucleotides line up with TRBD1. The CDR3 is 17 residues long. Germline V gene data show CDR1 as MDHEN and CDR2 as SYDVKM. V lost 4 bases, J lost 4 bases, and 14 bases stayed unmatched. The CDR3: CASSWNRWTGVMYEQYF. The CDR3 DNA follows: TGTGCCAGCAGTTGGAACCGGTGGACAGGGGTTATGTACGAGCAGTACTTC.

CDR3 protein: CASSRTGNTGELFF. CDR3 nucleotides: TGTGCCAGCAGTCGAACCGGGAACACCGGGGAGCTGTTTTTT. This chain connects TRBV6-5 to TRBJ2-2; the D is unclear. The germline V and J ends were trimmed by 5 bases and 1 base, with 8 bases remaining between them. The length of the CDR3 is 14 residues. Germline loops: CDR1 MNHEY, CDR2 SVGAGI.